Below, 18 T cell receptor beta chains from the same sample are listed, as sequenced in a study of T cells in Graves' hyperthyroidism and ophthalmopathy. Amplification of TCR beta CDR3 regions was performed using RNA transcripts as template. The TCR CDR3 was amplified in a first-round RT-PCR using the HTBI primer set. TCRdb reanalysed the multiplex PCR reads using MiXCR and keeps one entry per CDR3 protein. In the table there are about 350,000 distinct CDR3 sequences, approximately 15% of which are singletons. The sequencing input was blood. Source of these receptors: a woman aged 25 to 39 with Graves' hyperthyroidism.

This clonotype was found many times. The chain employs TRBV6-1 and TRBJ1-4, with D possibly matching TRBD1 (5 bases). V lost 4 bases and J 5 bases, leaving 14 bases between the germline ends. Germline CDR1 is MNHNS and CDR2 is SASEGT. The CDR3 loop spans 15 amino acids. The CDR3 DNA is TGTGCCAGCAGTGTTCAAAGGGGCAGGAATGAAAAACTGTTTTTT. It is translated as CASSVQRGRNEKLFF.

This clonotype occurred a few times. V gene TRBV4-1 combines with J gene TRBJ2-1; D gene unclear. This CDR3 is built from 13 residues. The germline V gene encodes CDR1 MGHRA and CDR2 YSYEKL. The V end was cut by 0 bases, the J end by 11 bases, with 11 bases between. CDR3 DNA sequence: TGCGCCAGCAGCCAAGATAGCACGATCCAGCAGTTCTTC. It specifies CASSQDSTIQQFF.

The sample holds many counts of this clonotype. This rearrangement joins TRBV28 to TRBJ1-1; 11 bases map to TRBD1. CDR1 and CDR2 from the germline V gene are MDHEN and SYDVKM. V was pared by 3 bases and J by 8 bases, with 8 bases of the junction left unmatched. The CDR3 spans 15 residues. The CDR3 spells CASSFSGTGGLEAFF. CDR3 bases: TGTGCCAGCAGTTTTTCCGGGACAGGGGGTTTGGAAGCTTTCTTT. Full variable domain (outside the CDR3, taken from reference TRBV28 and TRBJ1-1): DVKVTQSSRYLVKRTGEKVFLECVQDMDHENMFWYRQDPGLGLRLIYFSYDVKMKEKGDIPEGYSVSREKKERFSLILESASTNQTSMYLCASSFSGTGGLEAFFGQGTRLTVV.

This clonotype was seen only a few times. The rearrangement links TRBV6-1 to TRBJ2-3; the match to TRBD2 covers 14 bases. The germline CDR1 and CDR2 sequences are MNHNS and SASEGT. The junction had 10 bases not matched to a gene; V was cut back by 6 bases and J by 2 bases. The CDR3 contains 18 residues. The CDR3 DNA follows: TGTGCCAGCAGGAGTCCCCGACTAGCGGGAGGGCCCACAGATACGCAGTATTTT. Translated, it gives CASRSPRLAGGPTDTQYF.

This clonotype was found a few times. The CDR3 loop is CSARALGQGGQYF. The DNA of the CDR3 is TGCAGTGCTAGAGCCTTGGGACAGGGAGGGCAGTACTTC. The chain recombines TRBV20-1 with TRBJ2-7; 9 nucleotides align to TRBD1. The CDR3 totals 13 residues. Unmatched junction bases numbered 7, after V lost 1 base and J lost 9 bases. Germline values: CDR1 DFQATT, CDR2 SNEGSKA (reference sequence).

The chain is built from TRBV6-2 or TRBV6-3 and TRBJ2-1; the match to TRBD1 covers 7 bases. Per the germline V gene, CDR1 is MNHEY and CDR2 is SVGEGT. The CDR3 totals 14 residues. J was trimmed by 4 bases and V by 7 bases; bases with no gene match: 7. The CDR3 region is CASTGTVGYNEQFF. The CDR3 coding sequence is TGTGCCAGCACCGGGACAGTGGGGTACAATGAGCAGTTCTTC.

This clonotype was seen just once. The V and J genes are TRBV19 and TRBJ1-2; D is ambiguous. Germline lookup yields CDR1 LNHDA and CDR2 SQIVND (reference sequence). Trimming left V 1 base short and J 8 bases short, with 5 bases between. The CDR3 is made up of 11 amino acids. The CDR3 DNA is TGTGCCAGTAGTATAGGATCGGGCTACACCTTC. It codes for CASSIGSGYTF.

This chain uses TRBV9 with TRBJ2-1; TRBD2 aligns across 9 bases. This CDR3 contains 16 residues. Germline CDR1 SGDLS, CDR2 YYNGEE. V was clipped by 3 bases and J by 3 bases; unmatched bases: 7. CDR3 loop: CASSARLAGNYNEQFF. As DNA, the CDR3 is TGTGCCAGCAGCGCAAGGCTAGCGGGAAACTACAATGAGCAGTTCTTC.

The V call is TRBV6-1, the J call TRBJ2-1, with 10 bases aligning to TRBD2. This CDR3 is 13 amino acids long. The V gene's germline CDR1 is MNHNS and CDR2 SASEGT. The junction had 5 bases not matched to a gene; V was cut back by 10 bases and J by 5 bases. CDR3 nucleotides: TGTGCCATCCGGACTAGCGGCAACAATGAGCAGTTCTTC. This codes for CAIRTSGNNEQFF.

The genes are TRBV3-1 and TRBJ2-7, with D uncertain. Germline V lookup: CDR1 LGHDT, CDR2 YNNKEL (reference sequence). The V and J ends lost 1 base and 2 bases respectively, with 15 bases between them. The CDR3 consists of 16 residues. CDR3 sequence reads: CASSQGKGTQPYEQYF. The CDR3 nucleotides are TGTGCCAGCAGCCAAGGTAAGGGAACGCAGCCCTACGAGCAGTACTTC.

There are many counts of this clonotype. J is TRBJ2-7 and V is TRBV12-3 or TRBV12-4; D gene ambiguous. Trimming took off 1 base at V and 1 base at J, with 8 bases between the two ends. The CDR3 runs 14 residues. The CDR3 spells CASSLDLGSYEQYF. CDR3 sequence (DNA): TGTGCCAGCAGTTTAGACCTGGGGTCCTACGAGCAGTACTTC.

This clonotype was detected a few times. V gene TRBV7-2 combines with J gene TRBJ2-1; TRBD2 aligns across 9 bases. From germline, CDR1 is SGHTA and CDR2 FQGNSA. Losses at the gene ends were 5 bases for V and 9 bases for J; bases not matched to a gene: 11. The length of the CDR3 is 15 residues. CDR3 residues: CASSPQGGLATEQFF. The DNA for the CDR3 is TGTGCCAGCAGCCCCCAGGGAGGACTAGCGACTGAGCAGTTCTTC.

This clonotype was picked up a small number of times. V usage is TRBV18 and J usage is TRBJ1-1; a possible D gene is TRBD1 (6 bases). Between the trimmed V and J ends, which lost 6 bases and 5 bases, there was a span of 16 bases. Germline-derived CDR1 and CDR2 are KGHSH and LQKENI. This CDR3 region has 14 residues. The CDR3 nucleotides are TGTGCCAGCTCGCCCCGACAGGTGGATACTGAAGCTTTCTTT. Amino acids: CASSPRQVDTEAFF.

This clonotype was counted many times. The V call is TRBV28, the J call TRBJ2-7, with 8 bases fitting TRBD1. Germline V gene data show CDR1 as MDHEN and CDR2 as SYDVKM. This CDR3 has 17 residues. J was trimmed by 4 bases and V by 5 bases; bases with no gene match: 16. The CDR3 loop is CASSQTSTGTGGYEQYF. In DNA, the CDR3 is TGTGCCAGCAGTCAGACCAGCACCGGGACAGGAGGATACGAGCAGTACTTC. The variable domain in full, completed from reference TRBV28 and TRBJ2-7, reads DVKVTQSSRYLVKRTGEKVFLECVQDMDHENMFWYRQDPGLGLRLIYFSYDVKMKEKGDIPEGYSVSREKKERFSLILESASTNQTSMYLCASSQTSTGTGGYEQYFGPGTRLTVT.

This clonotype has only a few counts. The CDR3 here is CASSQAGSGSGSEQQQYF. The CDR3 DNA sequence: TGTGCCAGCAGCCAAGCCGGATCAGGAAGCGGGAGTGAACAGCAGCAGTACTTC. The rearrangement links TRBV4-2 to TRBJ2-7; 8 nucleotides agree with TRBD2. The CDR3 is 18 residues long. Germline V CDR1 and CDR2: LGHNA, YNFKEQ. V was clipped by 1 base and J by 8 bases; unmatched bases: 19.

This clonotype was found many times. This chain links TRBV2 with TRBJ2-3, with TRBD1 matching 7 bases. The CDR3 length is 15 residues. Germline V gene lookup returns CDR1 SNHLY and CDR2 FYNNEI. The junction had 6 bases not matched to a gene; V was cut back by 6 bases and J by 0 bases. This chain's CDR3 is CASSPGTASTDTQYF. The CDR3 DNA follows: TGTGCCAGCAGCCCCGGGACAGCTAGCACAGATACGCAGTATTTT. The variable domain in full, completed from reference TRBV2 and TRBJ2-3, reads EPEVTQTPSHQVTQMGQEVILRCVPISNHLYFYWYRQILGQKVEFLVSFYNNEISEKSEIFDDQFSVERPDGSNFTLKIRSTKLEDSAMYFCASSPGTASTDTQYFGPGTRLTVL.

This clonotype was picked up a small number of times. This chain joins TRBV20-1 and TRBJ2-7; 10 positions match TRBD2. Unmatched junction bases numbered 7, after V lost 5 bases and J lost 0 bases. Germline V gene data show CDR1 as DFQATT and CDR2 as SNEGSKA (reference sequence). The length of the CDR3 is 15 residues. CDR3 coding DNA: TGCAGTGCTCGAACTAGCGGGGCCCTCTCCTACGAGCAGTACTTC. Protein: CSARTSGALSYEQYF.

The CDR3, as DNA: TGTGCCAGCAGTTTAGTCGGGAGGGATATCAATCAGCCCCAGCATTTT. This sequence encodes CASSLVGRDINQPQHF. This chain uses TRBV28 with TRBJ1-5; D is undetermined. The length of the CDR3 is 16 residues. The V end was cut by 2 bases, the J end by 3 bases, with 14 bases between. Germline V gene lookup returns CDR1 MDHEN and CDR2 SYDVKM.